Listed here are 27 T cell receptor beta chains from one sample, sequenced in a study of T cell responses to AZD1222 COVID-19 vaccine. TCRdb's copy holds only in-frame clones and misses some; the assay was immunoSEQ multiplex PCR. This table has 180,000 or so clones, 70% to 90% appearing once. Sequenced here: peripheral blood, sampled 28 days after the second AZD1222 dose. Receptors originate from an adult who received the AZD1222 COVID-19 vaccine.

In its sample, this clone was seen a few times. The chain links TRBV7-6 to TRBJ2-7; 8 positions match TRBD1. Germline CDR1 reads SGHVS; CDR2 reads FNYEAQ. V was clipped by 5 bases and J by 0 bases; unmatched bases: 6. CDR3 length: 15 amino acids. As DNA, the CDR3 is TGTGCCAGCAGCAGAGGGACAGGTCTCTCCTACGAGCAGTACTTC. This encodes CASSRGTGLSYEQYF.

This rearrangement joins TRBV12-3 or TRBV12-4 to TRBJ1-5, with 7 bases aligning to TRBD1. V lost 6 bases to trimming and J lost 4 bases; unmatched junction nucleotides: 3. CDR3 size: 13 residues. CDR3 protein: CASRGTVNQPQHF. The CDR3 nucleotides read TGTGCCAGCAGGGGGACAGTGAATCAGCCCCAGCATTTT.

V is TRBV28 and J is TRBJ2-4, with no clear D. CDR3 size: 14 residues. Trimming shortened V by 5 bases and J by 5 bases, and 13 bases separated the two germline ends. Looked up from germline, CDR1 is MDHEN and CDR2 is SYDVKM. Written as DNA, the CDR3 is TGTGCCAGCAGTCGATCGTCGGCGGAAAACATTCAGTACTTC. It codes for CASSRSSAENIQYF. Full variable domain (rest looked up from reference TRBV28 and TRBJ2-4): DVKVTQSSRYLVKRTGEKVFLECVQDMDHENMFWYRQDPGLGLRLIYFSYDVKMKEKGDIPEGYSVSREKKERFSLILESASTNQTSMYLCASSRSSAENIQYFGAGTRLSVL.

The chain recombines TRBV27 with TRBJ2-7; 7 bases align to TRBD1. Germline V CDR1 and CDR2: MNHEY, SMNVEV (reference sequence). This CDR3 is 15 amino acids long. V trimming: 7 bases; J trimming: 5 bases; junction bases outside the gene matches: 14. The CDR3 coding sequence is TGTGCCAGCAACTCCAAAACCTCCGACAGGGACGAGCAGTACTTC. It yields the protein CASNSKTSDRDEQYF.

The CDR3 sequence: CAWSVWGAQPQHF. The CDR3 DNA follows: TGTGCCTGGAGTGTATGGGGGGCGCAGCCCCAGCATTTT. J is TRBJ1-5 and V is TRBV30; D is perhaps TRBD1 (6 bases). CDR3 size: 13 residues. V was trimmed by 0 bases and J by 7 bases, leaving 10 bases between them. CDR1 GTSNPN and CDR2 SVGIG come from the germline V gene (reference sequence).

The chain is built from TRBV6-2 or TRBV6-3 and TRBJ1-5, with D maybe TRBD1 (5 bases). Trimming took 5 bases from V and 2 from J, leaving 13 bases between them. This CDR3 has 15 amino acids. Germline lookup yields CDR1 MNHEY and CDR2 SVGEGT. The CDR3 DNA sequence: TGTGCCAGCAGTCCCCCAGGGTGGGGCAATCAGCCCCAGCATTTT. The encoded protein is CASSPPGWGNQPQHF.

The chain uses TRBV19 and TRBJ1-3; TRBD1 might be the D (5 bases). With 9 bases removed from V and 2 bases from J, the gap between germline ends came to 11 bases. Germline CDR1 LNHDA, CDR2 SQIVND (reference sequence). The CDR3 is 13 residues long. In DNA, the CDR3 is TGTGCCAGCAGCAGGGCAACTGGAAACACCATATATTTT. It yields the protein CASSRATGNTIYF.

J is TRBJ2-3 and V is TRBV10-2; D gene ambiguous. The CDR3 runs 14 residues. V was clipped by 10 bases and J by 4 bases, with 18 bases between them. Germline lookup yields CDR1 WSHSY and CDR2 SAAADI. CDR3 in amino acids: CATDLQRRPDTQYF. In DNA, the CDR3 is TGCGCCACTGATTTACAGAGGCGTCCAGATACGCAGTATTTT.

The genes are TRBV24-1 and TRBJ2-4; 8 bases are shared with TRBD1. The V gene's germline CDR1 is KGHDR and CDR2 SFDVKD. The junction had 1 base not matched to a gene; V was cut back by 3 bases and J by 4 bases. The CDR3 is 14 residues long. The CDR3 loop reads CATSDGQGKNIQYF. The CDR3, as DNA: TGTGCCACCAGTGATGGACAGGGTAAAAACATTCAGTACTTC.

CDR3 region: CASSQENMHGTQYF. DNA of the CDR3: TGTGCCAGCAGCCAAGAGAACATGCACGGGACCCAGTACTTC. The genes are TRBV14 and TRBJ2-5; unclear D gene. Trimming pared 0 bases from V and 7 bases from J, leaving 12 bases between. This CDR3 is built from 14 residues. Germline CDR1 and CDR2: SGHDN and FVKESK.

The V and J genes are TRBV6-1 and TRBJ2-1; 13 bases are shared with TRBD2. This CDR3 has 15 amino acids. Germline V lookup: CDR1 MNHNS, CDR2 SASEGT. V shed 3 bases, J shed 9 bases, and the junction held 5 bases outside the gene matches. The CDR3 DNA reads as TGTGCCAGCAGTGACCCGGGACTAGCGGGATCTGAGCAGTTCTTC. Translated, it gives CASSDPGLAGSEQFF.

V is TRBV5-6 and J is TRBJ2-1; 11 nucleotides agree with TRBD2. Germline assignment: CDR1 SGHDT and CDR2 YYEEEE. The CDR3 is made up of 15 amino acids. Trimming cost V 1 base and J 7 bases; bases outside gene matches: 4. Written as DNA, the CDR3 is TGTGCCAGCAGCTTGCCTAGCGGGAGGATTAATGAGCAGTTCTTC. Translation: CASSLPSGRINEQFF.

The V call is TRBV7-2, the J call TRBJ2-1, with TRBD2 matching 7 bases. The germline V gene has CDR1 SGHTA and CDR2 FQGNSA. The J segment lost 6 bases and the V segment lost 5 bases, leaving 10 bases of the junction unmatched. This CDR3 is built from 15 residues. CDR3 DNA sequence: TGTGCCAGCAGCCTCTTGGCGGGAGAACTCAATGAGCAGTTCTTC. It is translated as CASSLLAGELNEQFF. The full variable domain, in which reference TRBV7-2 and TRBJ2-1 provide the parts outside the CDR3, is GAGVSQSPSNKVTEKGKDVELRCDPISGHTALYWYRQSLGQGLEFLIYFQGNSAPDKSGLPSDRFSAERTGGSVSTLTIQRTQQEDSAVYLCASSLLAGELNEQFFGPGTRLTVL.

This clone has only one observation. The chain couples TRBV7-9 to TRBJ2-1, with 12 bases aligning to TRBD2. Germline loops: CDR1 SEHNR, CDR2 FQNEAQ (reference sequence). This CDR3 region has 15 residues. V dropped 4 bases and J dropped 2; count of bases not matched to a gene: 0. The CDR3 DNA is TGTGCCAGCAGCTCTAGCGGGAGGGCCTACAATGAGCAGTTCTTC. This gives the protein CASSSSGRAYNEQFF.

The chain joins TRBV7-9 to TRBJ2-7; 11 positions match TRBD2. The CDR3 runs to 15 residues. V shed 1 base and J 4 bases; nucleotides not matched to a gene: 3. CDR1 SEHNR and CDR2 FQNEAQ come from the germline V gene (reference sequence). CDR3 in amino acids: CASSLVGLAGYEQYF. The CDR3 coding sequence is TGTGCCAGCAGCTTAGTCGGACTAGCGGGTTACGAGCAGTACTTC.

The chain has TRBV5-4 and TRBJ2-1; D is possibly TRBD1 or TRBD2 (5 bases each). CDR1 and CDR2 (germline): SGHNT, YYREEE (reference sequence). V lost 4 bases and J lost 4, with 15 bases in between. The CDR3 runs 15 residues. DNA for the CDR3: TGTGCCAGCAGCAGGGGAGCGGCCCAATACAATGAGCAGTTCTTC. Protein product: CASSRGAAQYNEQFF. Full variable domain (remainder filled in from reference TRBV5-4 and TRBJ2-1): ETGVTQSPTHLIKTRGQQVTLRCSSQSGHNTVSWYQQALGQGPQFIFQYYREEENGRGNFPPRFSGLQFPNYSSELNVNALELDDSALYLCASSRGAAQYNEQFFGPGTRLTVL.

The chain is built from TRBV28 and TRBJ2-1, with TRBD2 identical over 11 bases. V was clipped by 6 bases and J by 6 bases; unmatched bases: 10. From germline, CDR1 is MDHEN and CDR2 SYDVKM. This CDR3 has 16 amino acids. The CDR3 protein is CASSPFSGRVGNEQFF. In DNA form, the CDR3 reads TGTGCCAGCAGCCCCTTTAGCGGGAGGGTGGGCAATGAGCAGTTCTTC.

The rearrangement uses TRBV2 and TRBJ2-7; weak D call: TRBD2 (6 bases). V gave up 4 bases and J gave up 1 base, with 14 bases separating them. CDR1 and CDR2 (germline): SNHLY, FYNNEI. This CDR3 is 15 amino acids long. Here the CDR3 reads CASSGAGEGSYEQYF. CDR3 DNA: TGTGCCAGCAGTGGAGCGGGTGAAGGTTCCTACGAGCAGTACTTC.

The chain carries TRBV5-1 and TRBJ2-5; D is perhaps TRBD2 (6 bases). Germline assignment: CDR1 SGHRS and CDR2 YFSETQ. The germline V and J ends were trimmed by 4 bases and 3 bases, with 16 bases remaining between them. The length of the CDR3 is 15 residues. In DNA form, the CDR3 reads TGCGCCAGCAGCCCGTTTGGCGCTAGCGAAGAGACCCAGTACTTC. Translating gives CASSPFGASEETQYF. Combining the CDR3 with reference TRBV5-1 and TRBJ2-5 gives the whole variable domain KAGVTQTPRYLIKTRGQQVTLSCSPISGHRSVSWYQQTPGQGLQFLFEYFSETQRNKGNFPGRFSGRQFSNSRSEMNVSTLELGDSALYLCASSPFGASEETQYFGPGTRLLVL.

This clone was observed once. CDR3 coding DNA: TGTGCCAGCAGTAGTTCCTGGGGAGTGGGCGGGGAGCTGTTTTTT. Encoded protein: CASSSSWGVGGELFF. The chain couples TRBV5-4 to TRBJ2-2; tentatively, D is TRBD2 (5 bases). This CDR3 comprises 15 residues. Trimming stripped 5 bases from V and 7 bases from J, with 18 bases between. CDR1 and CDR2 from the germline V gene are SGHNT and YYREEE (reference sequence).

The chain recombines TRBV15 with TRBJ2-2; unclear D gene. Between the trimmed V and J ends, which lost 1 base and 0 bases, there was a span of 6 bases. There are 15 residues in the CDR3. Looked up from germline, CDR1 is LNHNV and CDR2 is YYDKDF (reference sequence). CDR3 sequence: CATSRGQTNTGELFF. The CDR3 region has the DNA TGTGCCACCAGCAGAGGACAAACGAACACCGGGGAGCTGTTTTTT.

The sample holds one count of this clone. J is TRBJ2-5 and V is TRBV18, with D maybe TRBD2 (5 bases). Germline CDR1 is KGHSH and CDR2 is LQKENI. The CDR3 consists of 12 residues. Trimming stripped 4 bases from V and 5 bases from J, with 8 bases between. CDR3 region: CASSRGWETQYF. In nucleotides, the CDR3 is TGTGCCAGCTCACGCGGGTGGGAGACCCAGTACTTC.

V usage is TRBV6-1 and J usage is TRBJ2-7, with 7 bases fitting TRBD2. CDR3 length: 15 amino acids. Germline V gene lookup returns CDR1 MNHNS and CDR2 SASEGT. J gave up 3 bases and V 5 bases, and 10 bases lay outside the gene matches. The CDR3 DNA reads as TGTGCCAGCAGTCCTCCCGCGGGGGTCTACTACGAGCAGTACTTC. Translation gives CASSPPAGVYYEQYF.

In its sample, this clone was seen a few times. The chain uses TRBV19 and TRBJ1-2; 8 nucleotides agree with TRBD1. Germline CDR1 and CDR2: LNHDA and SQIVND (reference sequence). After removal of 4 bases from V and 3 bases from J, the junction contained 7 bases not matched to a gene. The length of the CDR3 is 15 residues. CDR3 DNA sequence: TGTGCCAGTAGTAGGTTTTCGGACAGGGACTATGGCTACACCTTC. Its protein is CASSRFSDRDYGYTF.

This rearrangement joins TRBV5-6 to TRBJ2-7; TRBD2 agrees at 10 bases. CDR1 and CDR2 from the germline V gene are SGHDT and YYEEEE. The trim removed 0 bases at V and 2 bases at J, leaving 5 bases unmatched. The CDR3 spans 16 residues. The CDR3 DNA follows: TGTGCCAGCAGCTTGGCCACTAGCGGGATCACCTACGAGCAGTACTTC. This sequence encodes CASSLATSGITYEQYF.

The chain is built from TRBV3-1 (or the pseudogene TRBV3-2) and TRBJ2-7, with TRBD2 as a possible D gene (6 bases). Germline loops: CDR1 LGHDT, CDR2 YNNKEL (reference sequence). The CDR3 has 13 residues. V lost 5 bases to trimming and J lost 3 bases, with 11 bases between them. In nucleotides, the CDR3 is TGTGCCAGCAGCTGGGACTTAGACTACGAGCAGTACTTC. Translating gives CASSWDLDYEQYF.

The genes are TRBV7-3 and TRBJ1-1, with a weak D call TRBD1 (6 bases). V was clipped by 5 bases and J by 8 bases, with 15 bases between them. Germline loops: CDR1 SGHTA, CDR2 FQGTGA. The CDR3 runs to 13 residues. The CDR3 DNA reads TGTGCCAGCAGCCTCGGACAGAGGACCGAAGCTTTCTTT. As protein: CASSLGQRTEAFF.